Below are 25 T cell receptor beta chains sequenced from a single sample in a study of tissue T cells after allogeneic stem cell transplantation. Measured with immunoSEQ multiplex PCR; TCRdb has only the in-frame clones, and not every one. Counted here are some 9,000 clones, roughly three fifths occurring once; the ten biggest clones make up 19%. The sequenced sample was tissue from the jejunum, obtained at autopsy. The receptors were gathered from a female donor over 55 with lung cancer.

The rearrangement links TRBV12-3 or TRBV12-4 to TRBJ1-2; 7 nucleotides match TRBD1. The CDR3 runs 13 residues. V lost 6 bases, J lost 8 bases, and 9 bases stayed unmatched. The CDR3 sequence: CASSWTGGIGYTF. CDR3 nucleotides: TGTGCCAGCAGCTGGACAGGTGGGATAGGCTACACCTTC.

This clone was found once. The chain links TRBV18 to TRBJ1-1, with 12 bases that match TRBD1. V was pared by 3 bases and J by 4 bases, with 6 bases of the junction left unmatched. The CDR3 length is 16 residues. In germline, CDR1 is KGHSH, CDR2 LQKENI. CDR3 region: CASSPGQGAGSTEAFF. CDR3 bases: TGTGCCAGCTCACCGGGACAGGGGGCCGGAAGCACTGAAGCTTTCTTT.

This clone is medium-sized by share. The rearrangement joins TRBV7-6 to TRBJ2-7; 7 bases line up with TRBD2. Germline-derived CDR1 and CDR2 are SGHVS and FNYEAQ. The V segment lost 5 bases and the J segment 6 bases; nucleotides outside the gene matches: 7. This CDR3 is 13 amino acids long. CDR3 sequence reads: CASSPKPGGEQYF. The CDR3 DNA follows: TGTGCCAGCAGCCCCAAGCCGGGGGGCGAGCAGTACTTC. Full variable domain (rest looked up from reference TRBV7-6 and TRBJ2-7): GAGVSQSPRYKVTKRGQDVALRCDPISGHVSLYWYRQALGQGPEFLTYFNYEAQQDKSGLPNDRFSAERPEGSISTLTIQRTEQRDSAMYRCASSPKPGGEQYFGPGTRLTVT.

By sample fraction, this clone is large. The CDR3 spells CASSPRGRGSPLHF. The CDR3 DNA sequence: TGCGCCAGCAGCCCGCGAGGACGGGGTTCACCCCTCCACTTT. V gene TRBV4-3 combines with J gene TRBJ1-6; the D is unclear. The germline gives CDR1 LGHNA, CDR2 YSLEER. Trimming shortened V by 4 bases and J by 9 bases, and 13 bases separated the two germline ends. The CDR3 has 14 residues.

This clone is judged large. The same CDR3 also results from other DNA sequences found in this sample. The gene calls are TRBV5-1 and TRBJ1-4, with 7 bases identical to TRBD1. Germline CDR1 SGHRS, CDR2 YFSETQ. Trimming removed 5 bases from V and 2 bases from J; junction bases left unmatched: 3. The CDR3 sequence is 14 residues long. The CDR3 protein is CASRRDSTNEKLFF. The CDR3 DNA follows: TGCGCCAGCAGACGGGACAGCACTAATGAAAAACTGTTTTTT.

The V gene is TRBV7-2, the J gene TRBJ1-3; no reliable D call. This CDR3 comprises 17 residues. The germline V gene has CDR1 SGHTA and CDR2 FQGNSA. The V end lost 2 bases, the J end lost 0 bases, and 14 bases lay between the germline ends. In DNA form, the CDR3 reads TGTGCCAGCAGCTTATCCACTCGAGGTGCCTCTGGAAACACCATATATTTT. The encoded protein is CASSLSTRGASGNTIYF.

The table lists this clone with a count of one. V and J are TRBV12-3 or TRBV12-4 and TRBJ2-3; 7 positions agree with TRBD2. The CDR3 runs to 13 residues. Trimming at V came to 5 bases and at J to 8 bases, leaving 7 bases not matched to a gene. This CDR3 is CASSPREDGTQYF. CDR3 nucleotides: TGTGCCAGCAGTCCCCGGGAGGACGGTACGCAGTATTTT.

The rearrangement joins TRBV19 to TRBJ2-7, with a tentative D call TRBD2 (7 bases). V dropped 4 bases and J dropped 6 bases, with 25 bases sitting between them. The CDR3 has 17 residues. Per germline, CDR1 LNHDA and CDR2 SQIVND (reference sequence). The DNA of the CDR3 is TGTGCCAGTAGTAGGAGGGGGTTTAGAGATTCTAGCGGCGAGCAGTACTTC. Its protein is CASSRRGFRDSSGEQYF.

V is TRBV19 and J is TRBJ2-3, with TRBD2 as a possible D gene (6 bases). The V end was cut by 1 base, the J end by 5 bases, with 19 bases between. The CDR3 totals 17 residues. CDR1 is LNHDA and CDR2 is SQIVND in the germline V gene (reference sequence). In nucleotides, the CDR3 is TGTGCCAGTAGTATAGTTCCCTCCGGGAGCGCCGGAGATACGCAGTATTTT. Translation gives CASSIVPSGSAGDTQYF.

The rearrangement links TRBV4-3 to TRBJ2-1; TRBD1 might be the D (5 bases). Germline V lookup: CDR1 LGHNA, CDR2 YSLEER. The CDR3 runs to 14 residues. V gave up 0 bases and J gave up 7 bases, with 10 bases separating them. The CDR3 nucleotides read TGCGCCAGCAGCCAAGATTCCAGGGCGAATGAGCAGTTCTTC. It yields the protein CASSQDSRANEQFF.

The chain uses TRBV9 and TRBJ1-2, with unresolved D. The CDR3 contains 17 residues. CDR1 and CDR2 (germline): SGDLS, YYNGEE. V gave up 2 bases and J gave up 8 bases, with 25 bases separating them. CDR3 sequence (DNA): TGTGCCAGCAGCGTTTCAGCGGCGGCCTCCTATCCGCCCGGCTACACCTTC. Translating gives CASSVSAAASYPPGYTF.

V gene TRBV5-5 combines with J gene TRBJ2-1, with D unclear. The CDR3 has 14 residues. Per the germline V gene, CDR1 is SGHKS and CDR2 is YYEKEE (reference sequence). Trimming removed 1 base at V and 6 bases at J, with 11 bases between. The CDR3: CASSLWWNGNEQFF. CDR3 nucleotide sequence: TGTGCCAGCAGCTTGTGGTGGAACGGCAATGAGCAGTTCTTC.

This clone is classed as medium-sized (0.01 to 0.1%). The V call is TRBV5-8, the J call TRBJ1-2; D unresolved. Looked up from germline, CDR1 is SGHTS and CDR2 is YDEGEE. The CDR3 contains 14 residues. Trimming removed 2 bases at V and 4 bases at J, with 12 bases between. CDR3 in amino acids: CASSFPAAGYGYTF. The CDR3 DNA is TGTGCCAGCAGCTTTCCGGCGGCGGGCTATGGCTACACCTTC.

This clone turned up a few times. The CDR3 bases are TGTGCCAGCAGTGTGTCCGGGACAGTGATGAACACTGAAGCTTTCTTT. Amino acids: CASSVSGTVMNTEAFF. This chain links TRBV25-1 with TRBJ1-1; 7 positions agree with TRBD1. Germline V gene lookup returns CDR1 MGHDK and CDR2 SYGVNS. J gave up 0 bases and V 4 bases, and 8 bases lay outside the gene matches. The length of the CDR3 is 16 residues.

Written as DNA, the CDR3 is TGTGCCAGCTCACCCGACAGAAAGGGCACTGAAGCTTTCTTT. Residues: CASSPDRKGTEAFF. The chain is built from TRBV18 and TRBJ1-1; D may be TRBD1 (5 bases). The length of the CDR3 is 14 residues. Trimming removed 3 bases at V and 4 bases at J, with 12 bases between. Germline-derived CDR1 and CDR2 are KGHSH and LQKENI.

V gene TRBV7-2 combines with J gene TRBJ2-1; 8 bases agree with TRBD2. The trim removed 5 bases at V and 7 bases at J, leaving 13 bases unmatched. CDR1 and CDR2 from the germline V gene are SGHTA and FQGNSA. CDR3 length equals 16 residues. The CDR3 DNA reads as TGTGCCAGCAGCCCGCTGGGGACTCGGGGGGGGAATGAGCAGTTCTTC. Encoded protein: CASSPLGTRGGNEQFF.

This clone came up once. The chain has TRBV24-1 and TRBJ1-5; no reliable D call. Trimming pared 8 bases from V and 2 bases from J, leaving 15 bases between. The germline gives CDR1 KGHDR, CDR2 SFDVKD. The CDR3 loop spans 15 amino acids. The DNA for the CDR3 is TGTGCCACCAAGGCCAGAGATAGGGGCAATCAGCCCCAGCATTTT. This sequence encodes CATKARDRGNQPQHF.

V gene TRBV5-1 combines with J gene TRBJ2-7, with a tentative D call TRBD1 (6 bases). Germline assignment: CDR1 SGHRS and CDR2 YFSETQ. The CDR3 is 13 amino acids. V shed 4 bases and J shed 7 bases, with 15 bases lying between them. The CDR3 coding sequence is TGCGCCAGCAGCCCGGGGAATACAGGGGAGCAGTACTTC. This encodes CASSPGNTGEQYF.

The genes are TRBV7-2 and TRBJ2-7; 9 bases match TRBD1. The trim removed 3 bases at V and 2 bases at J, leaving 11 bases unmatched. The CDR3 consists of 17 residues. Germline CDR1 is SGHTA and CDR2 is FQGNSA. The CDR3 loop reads CASSFGPPGQGAYEQYF. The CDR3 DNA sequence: TGTGCCAGCAGCTTCGGTCCGCCGGGACAGGGAGCCTACGAGCAGTACTTC.

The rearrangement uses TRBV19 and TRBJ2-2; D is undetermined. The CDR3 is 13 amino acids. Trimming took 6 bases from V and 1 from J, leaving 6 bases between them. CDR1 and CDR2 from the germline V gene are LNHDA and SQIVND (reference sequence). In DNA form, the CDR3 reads TGTGCCAGTAGCGTAGTGAACACCGGGGAGCTGTTTTTT. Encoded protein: CASSVVNTGELFF.

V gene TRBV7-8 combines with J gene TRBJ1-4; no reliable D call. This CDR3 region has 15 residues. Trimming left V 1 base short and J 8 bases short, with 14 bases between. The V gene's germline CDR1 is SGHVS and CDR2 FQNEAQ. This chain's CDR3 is CASSLEGRLNEKLFF. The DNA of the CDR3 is TGTGCCAGCAGCTTAGAAGGCAGGCTTAACGAAAAACTGTTTTTT.

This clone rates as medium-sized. The CDR3: CASSEGTGNGYTF. The CDR3 nucleotides are TGTGCCAGCAGCGAAGGGACAGGGAATGGCTACACCTTC. V usage is TRBV7-2 and J usage is TRBJ1-2, with 9 bases identical to TRBD1. Germline-derived CDR1 and CDR2 are SGHTA and FQGNSA. The CDR3 is 13 amino acids. With V trimmed by 5 bases and J by 6 bases, 4 bases remained unmatched.

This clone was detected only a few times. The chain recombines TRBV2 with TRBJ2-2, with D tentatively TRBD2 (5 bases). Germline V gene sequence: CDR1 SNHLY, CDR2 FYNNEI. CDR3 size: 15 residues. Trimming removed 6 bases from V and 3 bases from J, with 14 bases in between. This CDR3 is CASRGSRGDTGELFF. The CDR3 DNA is TGTGCCAGCAGAGGCTCCCGGGGTGACACCGGGGAGCTGTTTTTT. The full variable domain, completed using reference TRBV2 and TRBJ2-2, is EPEVTQTPSHQVTQMGQEVILRCVPISNHLYFYWYRQILGQKVEFLVSFYNNEISEKSEIFDDQFSVERPDGSNFTLKIRSTKLEDSAMYFCASRGSRGDTGELFFGEGSRLTVL.

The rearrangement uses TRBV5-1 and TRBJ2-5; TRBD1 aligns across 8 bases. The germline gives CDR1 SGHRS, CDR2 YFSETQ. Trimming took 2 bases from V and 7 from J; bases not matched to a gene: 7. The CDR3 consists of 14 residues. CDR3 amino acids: CASSLTGGSGTQYF. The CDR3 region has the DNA TGCGCCAGCAGCTTAACAGGGGGTTCCGGGACCCAGTACTTC.

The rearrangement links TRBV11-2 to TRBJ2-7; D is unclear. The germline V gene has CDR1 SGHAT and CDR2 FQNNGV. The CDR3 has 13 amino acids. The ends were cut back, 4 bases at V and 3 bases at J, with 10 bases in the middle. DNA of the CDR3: TGTGCCAGCAGCTCAGGTACAAACTACGAGCAGTACTTC. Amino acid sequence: CASSSGTNYEQYF.